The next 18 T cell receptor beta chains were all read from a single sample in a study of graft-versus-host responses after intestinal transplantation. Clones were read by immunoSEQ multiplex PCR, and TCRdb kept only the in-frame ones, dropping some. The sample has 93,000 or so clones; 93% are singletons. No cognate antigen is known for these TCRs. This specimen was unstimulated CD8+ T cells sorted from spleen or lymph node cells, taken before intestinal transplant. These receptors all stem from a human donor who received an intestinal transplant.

In DNA, the CDR3 is TGTGCCAGCTCGGAATGGGCAGCGAGGGATGGCTACACCTTC. It translates to CASSEWAARDGYTF. The chain recombines TRBV18 with TRBJ1-2; D is uncertain. The V gene's germline CDR1 is KGHSH and CDR2 LQKENI. CDR3 length: 14 amino acids. V lost 6 bases to trimming and J lost 6 bases, with 17 bases between them.

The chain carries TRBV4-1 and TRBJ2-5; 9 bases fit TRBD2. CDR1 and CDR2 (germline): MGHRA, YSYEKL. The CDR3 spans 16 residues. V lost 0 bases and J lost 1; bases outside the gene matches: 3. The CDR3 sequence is CASSQDLAGPQETQYF. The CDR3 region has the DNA TGCGCCAGCAGCCAAGATCTAGCGGGGCCCCAAGAGACCCAGTACTTC.

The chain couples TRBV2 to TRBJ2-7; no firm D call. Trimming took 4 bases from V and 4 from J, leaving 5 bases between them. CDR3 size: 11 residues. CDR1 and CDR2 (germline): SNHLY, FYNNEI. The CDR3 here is CASSGRYEQYF. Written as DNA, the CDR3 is TGTGCCAGCAGTGGTCGTTACGAGCAGTACTTC.

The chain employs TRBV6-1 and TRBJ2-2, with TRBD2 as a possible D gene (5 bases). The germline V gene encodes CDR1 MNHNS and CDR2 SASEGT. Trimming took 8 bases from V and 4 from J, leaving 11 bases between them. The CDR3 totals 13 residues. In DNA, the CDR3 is TGTGCCAGCGGATCTAGCCCCACCGGGGAGCTGTTTTTT. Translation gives CASGSSPTGELFF.

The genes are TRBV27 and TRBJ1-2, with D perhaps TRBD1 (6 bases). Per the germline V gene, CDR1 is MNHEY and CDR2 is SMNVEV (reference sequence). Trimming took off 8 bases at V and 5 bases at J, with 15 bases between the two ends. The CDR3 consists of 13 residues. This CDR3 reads CASSKEGGYGYTF. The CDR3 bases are TGTGCCAGCTCCAAGGAAGGGGGGTATGGCTACACCTTC.

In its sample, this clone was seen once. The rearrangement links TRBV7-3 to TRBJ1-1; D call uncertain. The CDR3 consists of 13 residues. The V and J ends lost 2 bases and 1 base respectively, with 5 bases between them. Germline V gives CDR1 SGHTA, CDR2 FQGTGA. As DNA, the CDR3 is TGTGCCAGCAGCTTAGGGCAGAACACTGAAGCTTTCTTT. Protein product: CASSLGQNTEAFF.

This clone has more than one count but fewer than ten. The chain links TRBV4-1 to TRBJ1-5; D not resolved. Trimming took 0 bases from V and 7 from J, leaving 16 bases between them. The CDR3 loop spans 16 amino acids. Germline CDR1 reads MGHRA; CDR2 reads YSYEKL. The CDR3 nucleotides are TGCGCCAGCAGCCAAGAGGCGTACGATAACGGACAGCCCCAGCATTTT. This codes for CASSQEAYDNGQPQHF.

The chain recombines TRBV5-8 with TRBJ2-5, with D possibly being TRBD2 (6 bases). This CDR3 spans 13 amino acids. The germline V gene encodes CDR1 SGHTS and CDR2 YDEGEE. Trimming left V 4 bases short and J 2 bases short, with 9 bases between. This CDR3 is CASSRGLQETQYF. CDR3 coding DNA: TGTGCCAGCAGCCGGGGACTTCAAGAGACCCAGTACTTC.

CDR3 DNA: TGTGCCTGGAGTGTGGGGGAAGGTGAAGCTTTCTTT. This encodes CAWSVGEGEAFF. The chain uses TRBV30 and TRBJ1-1, with D possibly being TRBD1 (5 bases). Germline CDR1 reads GTSNPN; CDR2 reads SVGIG (reference sequence). V was cut by 0 bases and J by 7 bases, with 9 bases left in between. CDR3 length equals 12 residues.

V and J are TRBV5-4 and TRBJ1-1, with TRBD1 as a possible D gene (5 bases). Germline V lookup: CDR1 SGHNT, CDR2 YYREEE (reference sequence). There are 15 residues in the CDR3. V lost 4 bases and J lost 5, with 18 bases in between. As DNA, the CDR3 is TGTGCCAGCAGCACTTCCGGGACCCCGGGAACTGAAGCTTTCTTT. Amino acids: CASSTSGTPGTEAFF.

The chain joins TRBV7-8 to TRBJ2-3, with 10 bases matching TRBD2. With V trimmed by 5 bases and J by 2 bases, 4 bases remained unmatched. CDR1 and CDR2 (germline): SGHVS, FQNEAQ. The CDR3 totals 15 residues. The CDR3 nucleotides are TGTGCCAGCAGCCCAAGCGGGGGGGCCACAGATACGCAGTATTTT. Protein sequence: CASSPSGGATDTQYF. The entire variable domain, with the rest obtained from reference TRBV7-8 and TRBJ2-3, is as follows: GAGVSQSPRYKVAKRGQDVALRCDPISGHVSLFWYQQALGQGPEFLTYFQNEAQLDKSGLPSDRFFAERPEGSVSTLKIQRTQQEDSAVYLCASSPSGGATDTQYFGPGTRLTVL.

CDR3 in amino acids: CASSHTAGAGNQPQHF. DNA for the CDR3: TGCGCCAGCAGCCATACGGCCGGGGCAGGGAATCAGCCCCAGCATTTT. The rearrangement uses TRBV4-1 and TRBJ1-5, with D perhaps matching TRBD1 (5 bases). Trimming left V 3 bases short and J 4 bases short, with 16 bases between. The CDR3 is 16 amino acids. Germline V gene data show CDR1 as MGHRA and CDR2 as YSYEKL.

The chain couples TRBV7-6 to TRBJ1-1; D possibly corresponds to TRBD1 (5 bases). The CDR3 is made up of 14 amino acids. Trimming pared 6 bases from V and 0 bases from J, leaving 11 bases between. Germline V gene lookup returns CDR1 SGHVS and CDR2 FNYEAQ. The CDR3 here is CASRATEMNTEAFF. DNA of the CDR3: TGTGCCAGCAGAGCGACAGAAATGAACACTGAAGCTTTCTTT.

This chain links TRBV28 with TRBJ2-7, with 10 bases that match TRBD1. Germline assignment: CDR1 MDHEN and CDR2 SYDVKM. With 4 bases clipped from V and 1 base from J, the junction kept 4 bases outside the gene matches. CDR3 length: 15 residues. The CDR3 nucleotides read TGTGCCAGCAGTTCCGACAGGGGGCAATCCTACGAGCAGTACTTC. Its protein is CASSSDRGQSYEQYF. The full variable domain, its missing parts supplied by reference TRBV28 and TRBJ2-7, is DVKVTQSSRYLVKRTGEKVFLECVQDMDHENMFWYRQDPGLGLRLIYFSYDVKMKEKGDIPEGYSVSREKKERFSLILESASTNQTSMYLCASSSDRGQSYEQYFGPGTRLTVT.

CDR3 residues: CASRNLGNTEAFF. For the CDR3, the DNA is TGTGCCAGCAGGAATCTGGGGAACACTGAAGCTTTCTTT. The chain links TRBV27 to TRBJ1-1; D is unresolved. The V gene lost 6 bases and the J gene lost 1 base, with 9 bases spanning the gap. The V gene's germline CDR1 is MNHEY and CDR2 SMNVEV (reference sequence). This CDR3 comprises 13 residues.

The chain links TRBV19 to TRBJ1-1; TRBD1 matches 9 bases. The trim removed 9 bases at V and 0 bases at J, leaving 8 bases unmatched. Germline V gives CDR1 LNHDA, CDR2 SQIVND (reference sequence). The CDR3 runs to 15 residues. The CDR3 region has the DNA TGTGCCAGCAAGGACAGGGGACAATTGAACACTGAAGCTTTCTTT. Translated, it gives CASKDRGQLNTEAFF.

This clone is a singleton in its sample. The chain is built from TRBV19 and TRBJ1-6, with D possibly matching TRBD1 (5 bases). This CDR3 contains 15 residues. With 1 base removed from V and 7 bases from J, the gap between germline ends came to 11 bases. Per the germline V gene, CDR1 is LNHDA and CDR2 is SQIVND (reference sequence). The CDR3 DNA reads TGTGCCAGTAGTATAGCCGCAGGGATGAATTCACCCCTCCACTTT. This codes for CASSIAAGMNSPLHF.

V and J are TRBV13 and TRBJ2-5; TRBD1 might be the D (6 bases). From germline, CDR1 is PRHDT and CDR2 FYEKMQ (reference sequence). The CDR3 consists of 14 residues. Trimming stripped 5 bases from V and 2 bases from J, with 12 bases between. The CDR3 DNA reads TGTGCCAGCAGCCCTCCGGACAGTCAAGAGACCCAGTACTTC. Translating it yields CASSPPDSQETQYF.